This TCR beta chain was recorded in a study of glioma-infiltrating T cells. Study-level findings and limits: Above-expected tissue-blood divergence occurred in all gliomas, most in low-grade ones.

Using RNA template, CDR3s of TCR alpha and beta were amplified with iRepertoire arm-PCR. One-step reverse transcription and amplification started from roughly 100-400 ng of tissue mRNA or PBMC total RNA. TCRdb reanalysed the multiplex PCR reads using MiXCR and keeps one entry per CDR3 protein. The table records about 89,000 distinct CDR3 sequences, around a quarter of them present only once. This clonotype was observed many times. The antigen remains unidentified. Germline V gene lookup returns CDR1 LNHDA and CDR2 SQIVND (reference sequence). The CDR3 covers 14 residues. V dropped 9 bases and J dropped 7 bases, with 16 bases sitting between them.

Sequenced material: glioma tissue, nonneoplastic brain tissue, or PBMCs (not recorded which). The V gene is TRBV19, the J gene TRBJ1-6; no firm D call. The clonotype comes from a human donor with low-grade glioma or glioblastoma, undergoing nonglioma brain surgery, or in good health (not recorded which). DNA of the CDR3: TGTGCCAGCCAGGCGAATTACTTGAATTCACCCCTCCACTTT. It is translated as CASQANYLNSPLHF.